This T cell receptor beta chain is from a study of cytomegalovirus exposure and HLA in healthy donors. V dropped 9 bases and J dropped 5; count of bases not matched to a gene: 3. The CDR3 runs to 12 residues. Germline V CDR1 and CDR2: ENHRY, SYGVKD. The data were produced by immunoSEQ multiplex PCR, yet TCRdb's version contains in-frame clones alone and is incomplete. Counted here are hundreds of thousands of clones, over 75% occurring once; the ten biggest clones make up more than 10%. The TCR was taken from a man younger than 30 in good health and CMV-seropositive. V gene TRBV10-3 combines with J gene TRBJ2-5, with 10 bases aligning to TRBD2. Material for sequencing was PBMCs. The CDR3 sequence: CAIGTSDETQYF. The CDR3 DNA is TGTGCCATAGGGACTAGCGACGAGACCCAGTACTTC.